These 5 T cell receptor beta chains share one sample of origin, sequenced in a study of T-cell reconstitution after alpha-beta-depleted transplantation in children. Preparation of the TCRbeta library involved a method that used unique molecular identifiers. TCRdb processed the PCR reads anew with MiXCR; each CDR3 protein has one entry. Of about 490,000 distinct CDR3 sequences detected, about 10% appear once; the ten largest clones hold 2%. Specimen: PBMCs, collected before TCRalphabeta/CD19-depleted stem cell transplant. These receptors came from a child aged 2-15 years with inherited bone marrow failure, due to receive a stem cell transplant.

V and J are TRBV20-1 and TRBJ2-7; D uncertain. Trimming removed 0 bases from V and 4 bases from J, with 25 bases in between. In germline, CDR1 is DFQATT, CDR2 SNEGSKA (reference sequence). The CDR3 is 18 amino acids. CDR3: CSARDAPQRALTLYEQYF. CDR3 sequence (DNA): TGCAGTGCTAGAGATGCCCCACAAAGGGCCCTAACTTTATACGAGCAGTACTTC.

This clonotype was counted at least ten times. The V call is TRBV28, the J call TRBJ2-1; TRBD2 matches 11 bases. The CDR3 is 17 amino acids. V gave up 4 bases and J gave up 7 bases; unmatched junction bases: 12. Germline V gene lookup returns CDR1 MDHEN and CDR2 SYDVKM. CDR3 sequence (DNA): TGTGCCAGCAGTTCCCACACTCTAGCGGGAGGTGGTAATGAGCAGTTCTTC. Residues: CASSSHTLAGGGNEQFF.

This clonotype was recorded at least ten times. This chain links TRBV7-2 with TRBJ2-4; D is undetermined. Trimming removed 2 bases at V and 12 bases at J, with 11 bases between. This CDR3 has 12 amino acids. Germline CDR1 is SGHTA and CDR2 is FQGNSA. In DNA, the CDR3 is TGTGCCAGCAGCTTAATAGGATTAGCTCAGTACTTC. This gives the protein CASSLIGLAQYF.

This clonotype was counted at least ten times. The chain combines TRBV12-3 or TRBV12-4 with TRBJ2-4; D may be TRBD2 (7 bases). Trimming took 6 bases from V and 11 from J, leaving 20 bases between them. The CDR3 is 14 residues long. In nucleotides, the CDR3 is TGTGCCAGCAGCCGCATAGGGGGGGACCGTGTTCAGTACTTC. Translating gives CASSRIGGDRVQYF.

This clonotype was seen ten or more times. V gene TRBV10-3 combines with J gene TRBJ2-1, with D possibly TRBD2 on 6 matching bases. The germline V gene has CDR1 ENHRY and CDR2 SYGVKD. V shed 8 bases and J shed 7 bases, with 12 bases lying between them. The CDR3 spans 12 residues. The CDR3 DNA reads TGTGCCATCGGGGGACTGTTAAATGAGCAGTTCTTC. It specifies CAIGGLLNEQFF.